The TCR beta chain described here comes from a study of regulatory T cells in long-lasting Graves disease. Investigators prepared the TCR beta libraries by applying iRepertoire HTBI primers and Arm-PCR of CDR3 regions. Using its own MiXCR run on the multiplex PCR reads, TCRdb lists one record per CDR3 protein. The profile covers roughly 430,000 distinct CDR3 sequences, with about 21% appearing a single time and 13% to 15% taken by the ten largest. The study's findings and limits: Limited samples may have lowered accuracy.

Time point meaning: persistent/refractory GD, antithyroid drugs over 5 years with positive TRAb. Construction of the TCR library relied on RNA isolated from PBMCs. Guidelines of the American Thyroid Association were used to diagnose Graves' disease. In the case of this clonotype: The antigen is unknown.

The CDR3 length is 16 residues. V trimming: 2 bases; J trimming: 2 bases; junction bases outside the gene matches: 3. In germline, CDR1 is KGHDR, CDR2 SFDVKD. This TCR derives from a female donor with Graves disease. The input for sequencing was peripheral blood mononuclear cells (PBMCs), taken when the disease was refractory, from a patient treated with antithyroid drugs. This sequence joins TRBV24-1 and TRBJ2-7; 12 bases are a match to TRBD2. This CDR3 reads CATSDSLAGGPYEQYF. The CDR3 DNA reads as TGTGCCACCAGTGATTCGCTAGCGGGAGGGCCCTACGAGCAGTACTTC.